This T cell receptor beta chain appears in the sequencing data of a study of T-cell reconstitution after alpha-beta-depleted transplantation in children. Study-level results: Reports say that about two months after transplant, the alpha-beta T cells came out of several hundred graft clones that had expanded.

This clonotype occurred a few times. Its specificity is not known. Trimming took off 0 bases at V and 7 bases at J, with 13 bases between the two ends. Germline V gives CDR1 DFQATT, CDR2 SNEGSKA (reference sequence). This CDR3 is 15 amino acids long. The library targeted TCRbeta and was prepared with unique molecular identifiers. TCRdb reprocessed the PCR reads via MiXCR and lists one record per CDR3 protein. Of over 85,000 distinct CDR3 sequences in the sample, about 6.8% were seen once. This sequence joins TRBV20-1 and TRBJ1-6; no definite D call. The receptor was isolated from a boy under 10 years old with acute lymphoblastic leukemia, due to receive a stem cell transplant. The starting material was PBMCs, obtained before TCRalphabeta/CD19-depleted stem cell transplant. The CDR3 reads CSARDRRLGNSPLHF. CDR3 DNA sequence: TGCAGTGCTAGAGATAGGCGCCTTGGAAATTCACCCCTCCACTTT.